A single sample gave rise to the 30 T cell receptor beta chains below, sequenced in a study of response to subunit inactivated influenza vaccine. TCRdb recomputed calls from the RT-PCR reads with MiXCR, one row per CDR3 protein. Of hundreds of thousands of distinct CDR3 sequences listed, 13% are singletons. The source material was PBMCs from blood, sampled roughly 45 days after vaccination. The receptors were gathered from a man aged 45-65 years who received an inactivated influenza vaccine.

This clonotype was picked up one time. This chain connects TRBV12-3 or TRBV12-4 to TRBJ1-4, with D perhaps TRBD1 (6 bases). The length of the CDR3 is 14 residues. Trimming cost V 8 bases and J 8 bases, with 18 bases left between them. The CDR3 protein is CASGSDRPGEKLFF. CDR3 DNA sequence: TGTGCCAGCGGATCAGACAGGCCCGGGGAAAAACTGTTTTTT.

J is TRBJ2-7 and V is TRBV28; D call uncertain. Germline assignment: CDR1 MDHEN and CDR2 SYDVKM. Trimming cost V 5 bases and J 3 bases, with 11 bases left between them. The CDR3 runs 13 residues. The CDR3 DNA follows: TGTGCCAGCAGTGTGGGGATCGACTACGAGCAGTACTTC. Its protein product is CASSVGIDYEQYF. Combining the CDR3 with reference TRBV28 and TRBJ2-7 gives the whole variable domain DVKVTQSSRYLVKRTGEKVFLECVQDMDHENMFWYRQDPGLGLRLIYFSYDVKMKEKGDIPEGYSVSREKKERFSLILESASTNQTSMYLCASSVGIDYEQYFGPGTRLTVT.

The rearrangement joins TRBV7-9 to TRBJ2-2; D unclear. Trimming cost V 7 bases and J 4 bases, with 13 bases left between them. The CDR3 extends over 14 amino acids. The V gene's germline CDR1 is SEHNR and CDR2 FQNEAQ (reference sequence). CDR3 sequence: CASTVGGSTGELFF. Here the CDR3 DNA reads TGTGCCAGCACCGTAGGCGGTTCCACCGGGGAGCTGTTTTTT.

This clonotype has a count of ten or more. The chain has TRBV11-2 and TRBJ2-1; D uncertain. Germline V gene sequence: CDR1 SGHAT, CDR2 FQNNGV. Trimming left V 1 base short and J 9 bases short, with 10 bases between. The CDR3 extends over 13 amino acids. The CDR3 sequence: CASSLGSVREQFF. CDR3 sequence (DNA): TGTGCCAGCAGCTTAGGGTCGGTTCGTGAGCAGTTCTTC. Full variable domain (remainder filled in from reference TRBV11-2 and TRBJ2-1): EAGVAQSPRYKIIEKRQSVAFWCNPISGHATLYWYQQILGQGPKLLIQFQNNGVVDDSQLPKDRFSAERLKGVDSTLKIQPAKLEDSAVYLCASSLGSVREQFFGPGTRLTVL.

The chain carries TRBV7-2 and TRBJ1-2; possibly TRBD1 for D (6 bases). V lost 4 bases and J lost 7, with 13 bases in between. CDR1 is SGHTA, CDR2 FQGNSA, per germline. This CDR3 has 13 residues. CDR3 protein: CASSYDRIIGYTF. The CDR3 DNA sequence: TGTGCCAGCAGCTACGACAGGATCATTGGCTACACCTTC.

This clonotype was seen repeatedly, ten times or more. The CDR3: CASSSSGGVYEQYF. The DNA for the CDR3 is TGTGCCAGCAGTTCTAGCGGGGGGGTATACGAGCAGTACTTC. This rearrangement joins TRBV12-3 or TRBV12-4 to TRBJ2-7; 12 positions agree with TRBD2. V was pared by 4 bases and J by 4 bases, with 2 bases of the junction left unmatched. The CDR3 loop spans 14 amino acids.

The rearrangement uses TRBV18 and TRBJ2-7, with unresolved D. V lost 6 bases, J lost 0 bases, and 15 bases lay in between. The CDR3 runs to 15 residues. Germline loops: CDR1 KGHSH, CDR2 LQKENI. Here the CDR3 DNA reads TGTGCCAGCTCCCCGGTGGCGTTGGGCTCCTACGAGCAGTACTTC. The encoded protein is CASSPVALGSYEQYF.

This clonotype was seen at least ten times. The chain links TRBV15 to TRBJ2-1, with TRBD1 matching over 7 bases. The CDR3 consists of 15 residues. The V gene's germline CDR1 is LNHNV and CDR2 YYDKDF (reference sequence). V lost 2 bases, J lost 5 bases, and 6 bases stayed unmatched. The CDR3 region is CATSRTTGLDNEQFF. CDR3 in DNA: TGTGCCACCAGCAGAACGACAGGGTTGGACAATGAGCAGTTCTTC.

The chain uses TRBV9 and TRBJ2-5; TRBD2 agrees at 7 bases. The CDR3 has 15 residues. The germline gives CDR1 SGDLS, CDR2 YYNGEE. Trimming removed 0 bases from V and 3 bases from J; junction bases left unmatched: 5. CDR3 DNA: TGTGCCAGCAGCGTAGGACTCGGGGGGAAAGAGACCCAGTACTTC. As protein: CASSVGLGGKETQYF.

This chain connects TRBV7-9 to TRBJ2-3; D tentatively reads TRBD1 or TRBD2 (5 bases each). V was trimmed by 6 bases and J by 3 bases, leaving 22 bases between them. The germline V gene encodes CDR1 SEHNR and CDR2 FQNEAQ (reference sequence). The CDR3 totals 17 residues. The chain's CDR3 is CASSRGEGFERTDTQYF. The CDR3 coding sequence is TGTGCCAGCAGTCGGGGCGAGGGATTCGAGAGGACAGATACGCAGTATTTT.

This clonotype was seen a few times. The V gene is TRBV6-5, the J gene TRBJ2-5; D is tentatively TRBD1 or TRBD2 (5 bases each). CDR3 length: 17 amino acids. Germline loops: CDR1 MNHEY, CDR2 SVGAGI. With 4 bases removed from V and 4 bases from J, the gap between germline ends came to 22 bases. The CDR3 DNA follows: TGTGCCAGCAGTTCCACGCCGATCCTCCGGGACGGAGAGACCCAGTACTTC. Protein: CASSSTPILRDGETQYF.

V gene TRBV30 combines with J gene TRBJ2-1, with TRBD2 identical over 11 bases. The CDR3 extends over 16 amino acids. Germline assignment: CDR1 GTSNPN and CDR2 SVGIG (reference sequence). J was trimmed by 7 bases and V by 5 bases; bases with no gene match: 13. The CDR3 region has the DNA TGTGCCTGGTCAGGAGTCGGGGCTAGCGGGAGGAATGAGCAGTTCTTC. This translates into CAWSGVGASGRNEQFF.

The gene calls are TRBV3-1 and TRBJ2-7; D is perhaps TRBD2 (5 bases). The CDR3 covers 17 residues. Germline values: CDR1 LGHDT, CDR2 YNNKEL (reference sequence). V was shortened by 4 bases and J by 3 bases, with 22 bases between the two germline ends. The CDR3 DNA reads as TGTGCCAGCAGCCGAAAGATAGAGGGTATTCCCTACTACGAGCAGTACTTC. Its protein product is CASSRKIEGIPYYEQYF.

The V call is TRBV7-2, the J call TRBJ2-1; 9 positions match TRBD2. The trim removed 3 bases at V and 8 bases at J, leaving 14 bases unmatched. The CDR3 length is 17 residues. The V gene's germline CDR1 is SGHTA and CDR2 FQGNSA. Written as DNA, the CDR3 is TGTGCCAGCAGCTTGGGGGCGGCGGGGGGGCCTGGAGATGAGCAGTTCTTC. Amino acid sequence: CASSLGAAGGPGDEQFF.

This rearrangement joins TRBV7-9 to TRBJ2-3; 8 bases match TRBD2. The length of the CDR3 is 16 residues. The V gene end was trimmed by 5 bases and the J gene end by 3 bases; junction bases not matched to a gene: 10. Germline CDR1 reads SEHNR; CDR2 reads FQNEAQ (reference sequence). The CDR3 sequence is CASSQTAGVGTDTQYF. As DNA, the CDR3 is TGTGCCAGCAGCCAAACAGCGGGAGTGGGTACAGATACGCAGTATTTT.

This chain joins TRBV27 and TRBJ2-3, with a weak D call TRBD2 (7 bases). Germline CDR1 MNHEY, CDR2 SMNVEV (reference sequence). The CDR3 runs 18 residues. V lost 8 bases and J lost 1, with 25 bases in between. The DNA for the CDR3 is TGTGCCAGCGGACTAACTCATCAAAGGCGGGGGCGCACAGATACGCAGTATTTT. Encoded protein: CASGLTHQRRGRTDTQYF.

The chain links TRBV20-1 to TRBJ2-3; 10 bases match TRBD2. V gave up 4 bases and J gave up 0 bases; unmatched junction bases: 7. Germline CDR1 reads DFQATT; CDR2 reads SNEGSKA (reference sequence). The CDR3 has 16 amino acids. The CDR3 reads CSAIGTSGVSTDTQYF. CDR3 in DNA: TGCAGTGCTATCGGAACTAGCGGGGTGAGCACAGATACGCAGTATTTT.

The chain joins TRBV24-1 to TRBJ1-1; D is unclear. Germline V gene lookup returns CDR1 KGHDR and CDR2 SFDVKD. This CDR3 spans 13 amino acids. The ends were cut back, 1 base at V and 1 base at J, with 3 bases in the middle. The CDR3 nucleotides read TGTGCCACCAGTGATTTCGGGAACACTGAAGCTTTCTTT. This sequence encodes CATSDFGNTEAFF.

The sample holds a few counts of this clonotype. The chain employs TRBV12-3 or TRBV12-4 and TRBJ2-1, with D perhaps matching TRBD1 (6 bases). The CDR3 is 12 residues long. With 0 bases removed from V and 16 bases from J, the gap between germline ends came to 13 bases. The CDR3 DNA is TGTGCCAGCAGTTTAGCGCAAGGACAGCTTTTCTTC. Its protein is CASSLAQGQLFF.

The J gene is TRBJ1-2, the V gene TRBV7-9; D is unclear. Germline CDR1 is SEHNR and CDR2 is FQNEAQ (reference sequence). The CDR3 is made up of 15 amino acids. V was pared by 1 base and J by 0 bases, with 9 bases between. The CDR3 sequence is CASSLGTSTNYGYTF. Here the CDR3 DNA reads TGTGCCAGCAGCTTAGGGACCAGTACTAACTATGGCTACACCTTC.

The J gene is TRBJ2-5, the V gene TRBV5-6, with 7 bases fitting TRBD2. This CDR3 comprises 14 residues. The germline V gene has CDR1 SGHDT and CDR2 YYEEEE. The V and J ends lost 0 bases and 5 bases, in that order; junction bases with no gene match: 4. The DNA of the CDR3 is TGTGCCAGCAGCTTGGAGGGAGGGTGGGAGACCCAGTACTTC. This codes for CASSLEGGWETQYF.

The chain joins TRBV6-1 to TRBJ2-7; possible D gene TRBD1, 6 bases. Germline values: CDR1 MNHNS, CDR2 SASEGT. Deletions cut 5 bases from V and 0 bases from J, with 11 bases between. The CDR3 has 14 amino acids. CDR3 sequence reads: CASSHRDNSYEQYF. CDR3 in DNA: TGTGCCAGCAGTCATCGGGACAACTCCTACGAGCAGTACTTC.

This chain uses TRBV11-2 with TRBJ2-3, with a weak D call TRBD2 (6 bases). CDR3 length: 15 residues. CDR1 SGHAT and CDR2 FQNNGV come from the germline V gene. The ends were cut back, 5 bases at V and 4 bases at J, with 16 bases in the middle. CDR3 sequence: CASSPGTVGADTQYF. The CDR3 coding sequence is TGTGCCAGCAGCCCGGGGACTGTGGGTGCAGATACGCAGTATTTT. Drawing the rest from reference TRBV11-2 and TRBJ2-3, the complete variable domain is EAGVAQSPRYKIIEKRQSVAFWCNPISGHATLYWYQQILGQGPKLLIQFQNNGVVDDSQLPKDRFSAERLKGVDSTLKIQPAKLEDSAVYLCASSPGTVGADTQYFGPGTRLTVL.

This chain connects TRBV29-1 to TRBJ2-5, with 11 nucleotides matching TRBD1. Germline assignment: CDR1 SQVTM and CDR2 ANQGSEA. The CDR3 extends over 14 amino acids. The V and J ends lost 7 bases and 4 bases, in that order; junction bases with no gene match: 8. This CDR3 is CSAGQGTGGETQYF. DNA of the CDR3: TGCAGCGCCGGGCAGGGGACAGGGGGAGAGACCCAGTACTTC.

This clonotype was found many times. The chain has TRBV19 and TRBJ1-5, with no clear D. Germline assignment: CDR1 LNHDA and CDR2 SQIVND (reference sequence). Trimming shortened V by 5 bases and J by 8 bases, and 10 bases separated the two germline ends. The CDR3 runs 12 residues. The chain's CDR3 is CASSRLREPQHF. DNA of the CDR3: TGTGCCAGTAGTCGTCTCCGGGAGCCCCAGCATTTT. The whole variable domain, remainder taken from reference TRBV19 and TRBJ1-5, is DGGITQSPKYLFRKEGQNVTLSCEQNLNHDAMYWYRQDPGQGLRLIYYSQIVNDFQKGDIAEGYSVSREKKESFPLTVTSAQKNPTAFYLCASSRLREPQHFGDGTRLSIL.

This chain links TRBV9 with TRBJ2-2; TRBD1 matches at 10 bases. Per the germline V gene, CDR1 is SGDLS and CDR2 is YYNGEE. The V segment lost 2 bases and the J segment 4 bases; nucleotides outside the gene matches: 5. There are 16 residues in the CDR3. CDR3 bases: TGTGCCAGCAGCGTCAGACAGGGGGCTCGCACCGGGGAGCTGTTTTTT. Translated, it gives CASSVRQGARTGELFF.

In its sample, this clonotype was seen a few times. The V gene is TRBV7-2, the J gene TRBJ2-1; weak D call: TRBD2 (7 bases). V was shortened by 5 bases and J by 0 bases, with 17 bases between the two germline ends. Germline V gene sequence: CDR1 SGHTA, CDR2 FQGNSA. This CDR3 comprises 17 residues. This CDR3 reads CASSKRGGISSYNEQFF. The CDR3 DNA reads TGTGCCAGCAGCAAAAGGGGGGGTATTAGCTCCTACAATGAGCAGTTCTTC.

This clonotype has a count of ten or more. The genes are TRBV5-1 and TRBJ2-6; D tentatively fits TRBD1 or TRBD2 (5 bases each). In germline, CDR1 is SGHRS, CDR2 YFSETQ. The CDR3 runs to 15 residues. Trimming shortened V by 0 bases and J by 2 bases, and 6 bases separated the two germline ends. The CDR3 DNA is TGCGCCAGCAGCTTGGGGGGACCTGGGGCCAACGTCCTGACTTTC. Protein sequence: CASSLGGPGANVLTF.

This clonotype was counted ten times or more. The chain links TRBV5-1 to TRBJ2-2; D gene ambiguous. The CDR3 spans 13 residues. Per germline, CDR1 SGHRS and CDR2 YFSETQ. Trimming left V 4 bases short and J 5 bases short, with 9 bases between. CDR3 loop: CASSPLRTGELFF. The CDR3 DNA sequence: TGCGCCAGCAGCCCTTTGAGAACCGGGGAGCTGTTTTTT.

V gene TRBV20-1 combines with J gene TRBJ2-3; 7 positions agree with TRBD2. With V trimmed by 0 bases and J by 0 bases, 6 bases remained unmatched. The CDR3 covers 16 residues. Germline CDR1 reads DFQATT; CDR2 reads SNEGSKA (reference sequence). The CDR3 loop reads CSARDPSSGSTDTQYF. In DNA form, the CDR3 reads TGCAGTGCTAGAGATCCATCTAGCGGAAGCACAGATACGCAGTATTTT.